Listed below are T cell receptor beta chains from one sample, sequenced in a study of blood T cell repertoires in COVID-19. Measured with immunoSEQ multiplex PCR; TCRdb has only the in-frame clones, and not every one. The sample has about 250,000 clones, about 88% seen once. The sample comprised PBMCs or T cells enriched from blood (not recorded which). The source of these receptors is a woman in her forties or fifties who had recovered from COVID-19. CDR3s include the opening cysteine and the closing phenylalanine or tryptophan. Each record gives: D gene, clone size, J gene, V gene, CDR3 protein, CDR3 DNA. The D gene is left open where the match is weak. Clone size is given for some rows only: seen once, a few or many times, or a class if the clone is expanded.

D gene: .
clone size: .
J gene: TRBJ1-1
V gene: TRBV28
CDR3 protein: CASSLSGIGNTEAFF
CDR3 DNA: TGTGCCAGCAGTTTATCAGGAATCGGGAACACTGAAGCTTTCTTT

D gene: TRBD2
clone size: .
J gene: TRBJ2-3
V gene: TRBV19
CDR3 protein: CASTTPGLAGKKADTQYF
CDR3 DNA: TGTGCCAGTACTACCCCGGGGCTAGCGGGCAAGAAGGCAGATACGCAGTATTTT

D gene: TRBD1
clone size: .
J gene: TRBJ1-1
V gene: TRBV6-5
CDR3 protein: CASSYSGTGVTEAFF
CDR3 DNA: TGTGCCAGCAGTTACTCCGGGACAGGGGTCACTGAAGCTTTCTTT

D gene: TRBD1
clone size: .
J gene: TRBJ2-7
V gene: TRBV30
CDR3 protein: CAWISGTGGENEQYF
CDR3 DNA: TGTGCCTGGATTAGTGGGACAGGGGGCGAGAACGAGCAGTACTTC

D gene: .
clone size: .
J gene: TRBJ2-5
V gene: TRBV7-2
CDR3 protein: CASSLLSGRQETQYF
CDR3 DNA: TGTGCCAGCAGCTTACTAAGTGGGAGGCAAGAGACCCAGTACTTC

D gene: TRBD1
clone size: .
J gene: TRBJ2-2
V gene: TRBV29-1
CDR3 protein: CSVVRDRVGTGELFF
CDR3 DNA: TGCAGCGTTGTCCGGGACAGGGTAGGCACCGGGGAGCTGTTTTTT

D gene: .
clone size: .
J gene: TRBJ1-1
V gene: TRBV28
CDR3 protein: CASSNSGHSNTEAFF
CDR3 DNA: TGTGCCAGCAGCAATTCCGGACATTCGAACACTGAAGCTTTCTTT

D gene: TRBD1
clone size: .
J gene: TRBJ1-2
V gene: TRBV3-1/TRBV3-2
CDR3 protein: CASSHLKGTDTVPNYGYTF
CDR3 DNA: TGTGCCAGCAGCCATCTTAAAGGGACAGACACGGTACCTAACTATGGCTACACCTTC

D gene: TRBD2
clone size: .
J gene: TRBJ2-4
V gene: TRBV7-3
CDR3 protein: CASSEGLANIQYF
CDR3 DNA: TGTGCCAGCAGCGAGGGACTAGCGAACATTCAGTACTTC

D gene: .
clone size: .
J gene: TRBJ1-2
V gene: TRBV15
CDR3 protein: CATRQGMGYTF
CDR3 DNA: TGTGCCACCAGACAGGGTATGGGCTACACCTTC

D gene: .
clone size: .
J gene: TRBJ2-7
V gene: TRBV27
CDR3 protein: CASSLSASTYEQYF
CDR3 DNA: TGTGCCAGCAGTTTATCGGCTAGCACCTACGAGCAGTACTTC

D gene: TRBD1
clone size: .
J gene: TRBJ1-6
V gene: TRBV20-1
CDR3 protein: CSASDRGKSSYNSPLHF
CDR3 DNA: TGCAGTGCTAGTGACAGGGGGAAAAGCTCCTATAATTCACCCCTCCACTTT

D gene: TRBD1
clone size: .
J gene: TRBJ1-1
V gene: TRBV5-4
CDR3 protein: CASSWATGGTEAFF
CDR3 DNA: TGTGCCAGCAGCTGGGCGACAGGGGGCACTGAAGCTTTCTTT

D gene: .
clone size: .
J gene: TRBJ1-5
V gene: TRBV12-3/TRBV12-4
CDR3 protein: CASSLSAQEPQHF
CDR3 DNA: TGTGCCAGCAGTTTATCCGCGCAGGAGCCCCAGCATTTT

D gene: TRBD2
clone size: few
J gene: TRBJ2-2
V gene: TRBV15
CDR3 protein: CATSRDVASGSSTGELFF
CDR3 DNA: TGTGCCACCAGCAGAGACGTCGCTAGCGGGAGCAGCACCGGGGAGCTGTTTTTT

D gene: TRBD2
clone size: .
J gene: TRBJ2-7
V gene: TRBV20-1
CDR3 protein: CSASKRLALTYEQYF
CDR3 DNA: TGCAGTGCTAGTAAAAGACTAGCTTTAACCTACGAGCAGTACTTC

D gene: .
clone size: .
J gene: TRBJ2-3
V gene: TRBV24-1
CDR3 protein: CATSDSQGPDTQYF
CDR3 DNA: TGTGCCACCAGTGATTCCCAGGGCCCAGATACGCAGTATTTT

D gene: TRBD2
clone size: .
J gene: TRBJ2-1
V gene: TRBV19
CDR3 protein: CASSGSGRVDYNEQFF
CDR3 DNA: TGTGCCAGTAGTGGTAGCGGGAGGGTGGACTACAATGAGCAGTTCTTC

D gene: .
clone size: .
J gene: TRBJ1-1
V gene: TRBV3-1/TRBV3-2
CDR3 protein: CASSQIRQEQAFF
CDR3 DNA: TGTGCCAGCAGCCAAATTAGACAGGAGCAAGCTTTCTTT

D gene: .
clone size: .
J gene: TRBJ1-5
V gene: TRBV19
CDR3 protein: CATTRGGVLGQPQHF
CDR3 DNA: TGTGCCACGACTCGAGGGGGGGTTTTAGGCCAGCCCCAGCATTTT

D gene: .
clone size: .
J gene: TRBJ1-4
V gene: TRBV28
CDR3 protein: CASSPPPREGWEKLFF
CDR3 DNA: TGTGCCAGCAGTCCCCCGCCGAGGGAAGGCTGGGAAAAACTGTTTTTT

D gene: .
clone size: .
J gene: TRBJ1-3
V gene: TRBV7-9
CDR3 protein: CASSFPNSGNTIYF
CDR3 DNA: TGTGCCAGCAGCTTTCCCAACTCTGGAAACACCATATATTTT

D gene: TRBD1
clone size: .
J gene: TRBJ1-4
V gene: TRBV19
CDR3 protein: CASSQQGSREKLFF
CDR3 DNA: TGTGCCAGTAGCCAACAGGGGTCGCGTGAAAAACTGTTTTTT

D gene: TRBD1
clone size: .
J gene: TRBJ1-1
V gene: TRBV18
CDR3 protein: CASSRDRDTEAFF
CDR3 DNA: TGTGCCAGCTCACGGGACAGGGACACTGAAGCTTTCTTT

D gene: TRBD1
clone size: .
J gene: TRBJ1-2
V gene: TRBV18
CDR3 protein: CASSPQGAGYGYTF
CDR3 DNA: TGTGCCAGCTCACCTCAGGGGGCAGGCTATGGCTACACCTTC

D gene: .
clone size: .
J gene: TRBJ1-1
V gene: TRBV10-3
CDR3 protein: CAISESQGRAFF
CDR3 DNA: TGTGCCATCAGTGAGTCGCAGGGTCGAGCTTTCTTT

D gene: TRBD2
clone size: .
J gene: TRBJ2-1
V gene: TRBV6-2/TRBV6-3
CDR3 protein: CASSYPLAGYNEQFF
CDR3 DNA: TGTGCCAGCAGTTACCCACTAGCGGGGTACAATGAGCAGTTCTTC

D gene: .
clone size: .
J gene: TRBJ2-7
V gene: TRBV28
CDR3 protein: CASSAGPYYEQYF
CDR3 DNA: TGTGCCAGCAGTGCGGGACCGTACTACGAGCAGTACTTC